Described below is a single T cell receptor (beta chain) sequence and its context. As yet, its antigen is unknown. A much larger clone differs from this one at a single base, so this may be a read error. Since all of the isolated RNA was reverse transcribed, expressed TCRB transcripts were what got sequenced. Sequenced naive, central memory and regulatory T cell samples produced an average of about 3.57 million reads. Some clones are missing from TCRdb's copy, which holds only in-frame ones; the method was immunoSEQ multiplex PCR. The sample lists 300,000 to 400,000 clones, about 10% occurring once. The data stem from a study of beta chain features in type 1 diabetes. Whole-study context: Healthy donors and patients showed comparable age, gender and cell yields.

Study-level points and caveats: When Type 1 diabetes patients were examined, their TCRB CDR3s proved moderately but significantly shorter in all four CD4+ subsets.

Each sorted fraction was over 98% pure. Sequenced input: central memory CD4+ T cells from blood. The clonotype comes from a man aged 25-45 years with type 1 diabetes.

The CDR3 spells CASSGGTGFYEQYF. CDR3 DNA: TGTGCCAGCAGCGGCGGGACAGGGTTCTACGAGCAGTACTTC. This chain joins TRBV9 and TRBJ2-5, with TRBD1 matching over 9 bases. The J call may be wrong; the DNA end is better matched by TRBJ2-7. The CDR3 sequence is 14 residues long. The V gene's germline CDR1 is SGDLS and CDR2 YYNGEE.